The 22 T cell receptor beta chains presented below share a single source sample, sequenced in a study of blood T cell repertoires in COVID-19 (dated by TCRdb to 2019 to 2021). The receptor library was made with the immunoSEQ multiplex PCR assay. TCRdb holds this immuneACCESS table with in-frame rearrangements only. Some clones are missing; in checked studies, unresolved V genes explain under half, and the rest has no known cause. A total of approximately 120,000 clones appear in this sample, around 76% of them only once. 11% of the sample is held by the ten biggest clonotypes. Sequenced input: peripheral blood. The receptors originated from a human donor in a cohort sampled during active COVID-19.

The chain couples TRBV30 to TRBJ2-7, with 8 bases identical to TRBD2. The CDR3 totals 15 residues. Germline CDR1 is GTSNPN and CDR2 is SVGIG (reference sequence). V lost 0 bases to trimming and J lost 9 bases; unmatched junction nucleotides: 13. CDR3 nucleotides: TGTGCCTGGAGTGTTGGGGGGGTAGCGGGGAAGAGGCAGTACTTC. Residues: CAWSVGGVAGKRQYF.

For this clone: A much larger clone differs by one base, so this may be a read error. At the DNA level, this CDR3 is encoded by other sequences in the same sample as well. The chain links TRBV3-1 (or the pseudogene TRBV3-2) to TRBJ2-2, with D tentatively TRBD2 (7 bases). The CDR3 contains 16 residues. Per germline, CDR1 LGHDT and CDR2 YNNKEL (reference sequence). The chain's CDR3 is CAPRHGGGGSTGELFF. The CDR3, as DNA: TGCGCCCCCCGCCACGGGGGCGGGGGAAGTACCGGGGAGCTGTTTTTT.

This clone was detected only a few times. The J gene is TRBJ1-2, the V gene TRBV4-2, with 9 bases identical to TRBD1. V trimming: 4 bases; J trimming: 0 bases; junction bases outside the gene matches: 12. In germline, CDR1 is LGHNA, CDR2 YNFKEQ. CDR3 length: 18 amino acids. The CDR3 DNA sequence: TGTGCCAGCAGCCCGGACCTGGGGACAGGGTCCGCTAACTATGGCTACACCTTC. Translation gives CASSPDLGTGSANYGYTF.

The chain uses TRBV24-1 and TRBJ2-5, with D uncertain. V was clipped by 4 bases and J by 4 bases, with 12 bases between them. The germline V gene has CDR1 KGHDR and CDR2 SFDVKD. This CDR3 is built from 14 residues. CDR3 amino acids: CATSDSNPGETQYF. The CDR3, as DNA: TGTGCCACCAGTGACTCAAACCCGGGAGAGACCCAGTACTTC.

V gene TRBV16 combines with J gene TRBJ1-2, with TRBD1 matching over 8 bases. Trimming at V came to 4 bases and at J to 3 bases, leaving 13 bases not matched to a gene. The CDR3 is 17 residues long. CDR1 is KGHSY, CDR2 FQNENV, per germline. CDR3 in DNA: TGTGCCAGCAGCCCGACTGCGTCGGGACAGGCTCACTATGGCTACACCTTC. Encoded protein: CASSPTASGQAHYGYTF.

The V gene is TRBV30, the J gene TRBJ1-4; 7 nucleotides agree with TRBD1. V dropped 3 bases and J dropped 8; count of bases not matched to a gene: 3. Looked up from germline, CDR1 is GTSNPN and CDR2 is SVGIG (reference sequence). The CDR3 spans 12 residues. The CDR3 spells CAWRRGGEKLFF. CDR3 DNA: TGTGCCTGGAGACGAGGGGGCGAAAAACTGTTTTTT.

In DNA form, the CDR3 reads TGTGCCAGCAATCTGCGGACAGGGGGCACGGAGACCCAGTACTTC. It yields the protein CASNLRTGGTETQYF. V gene TRBV28 combines with J gene TRBJ2-5, with TRBD1 identical over 11 bases. The J segment lost 5 bases and the V segment lost 7 bases, leaving 9 bases of the junction unmatched. The CDR3 sequence is 15 residues long. Germline V gene sequence: CDR1 MDHEN, CDR2 SYDVKM.

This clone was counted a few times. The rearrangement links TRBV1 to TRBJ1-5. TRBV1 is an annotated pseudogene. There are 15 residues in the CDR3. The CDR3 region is CTSSQASSGNQPQHF. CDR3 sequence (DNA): TGCACCAGCAGCCAAGCCTCATCGGGCAATCAGCCCCAGCATTTT.

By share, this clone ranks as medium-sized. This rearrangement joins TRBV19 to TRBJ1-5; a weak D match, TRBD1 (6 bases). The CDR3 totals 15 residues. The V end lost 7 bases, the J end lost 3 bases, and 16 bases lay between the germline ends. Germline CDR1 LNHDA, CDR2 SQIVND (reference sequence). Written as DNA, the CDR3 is TGTGCCAGTATCTCCGGACAGACGAACAATCAGCCCCAGCATTTT. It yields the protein CASISGQTNNQPQHF.

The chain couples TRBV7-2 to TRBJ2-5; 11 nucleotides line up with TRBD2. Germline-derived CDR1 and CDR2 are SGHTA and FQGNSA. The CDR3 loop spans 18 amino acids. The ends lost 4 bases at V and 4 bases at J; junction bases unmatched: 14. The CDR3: CASSSRSHSGGARETQYF. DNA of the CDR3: TGTGCCAGCAGCTCCCGATCCCATAGCGGGGGGGCCCGAGAGACCCAGTACTTC.

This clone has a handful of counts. CDR3 sequence reads: CASSLAARGETQYF. CDR3 coding DNA: TGTGCCAGCAGCTTAGCTGCGAGGGGGGAGACCCAGTACTTC. The chain joins TRBV5-4 to TRBJ2-5, with D possibly matching TRBD1 (6 bases). Trimming removed 2 bases at V and 5 bases at J, with 13 bases between. The CDR3 loop spans 14 amino acids. Germline CDR1 and CDR2: SGHNT and YYREEE (reference sequence). The full variable domain, its missing parts supplied by reference TRBV5-4 and TRBJ2-5, is ETGVTQSPTHLIKTRGQQVTLRCSSQSGHNTVSWYQQALGQGPQFIFQYYREEENGRGNFPPRFSGLQFPNYSSELNVNALELDDSALYLCASSLAARGETQYFGPGTRLLVL.

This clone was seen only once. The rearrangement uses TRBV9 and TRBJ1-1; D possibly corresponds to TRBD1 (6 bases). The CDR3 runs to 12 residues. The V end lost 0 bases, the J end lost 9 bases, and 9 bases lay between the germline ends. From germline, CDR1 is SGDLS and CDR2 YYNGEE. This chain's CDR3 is CASSVEGEKAFF. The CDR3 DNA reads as TGTGCCAGCAGCGTAGAGGGGGAGAAAGCTTTCTTT.

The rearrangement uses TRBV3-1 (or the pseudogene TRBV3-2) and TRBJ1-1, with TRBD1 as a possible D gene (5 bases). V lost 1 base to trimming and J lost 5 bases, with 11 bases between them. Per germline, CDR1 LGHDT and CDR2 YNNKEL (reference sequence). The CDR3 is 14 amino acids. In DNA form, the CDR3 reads TGTGCCAGCAGCCAAGGAGGCAGGGCGACTGAAGCTTTCTTT. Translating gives CASSQGGRATEAFF.

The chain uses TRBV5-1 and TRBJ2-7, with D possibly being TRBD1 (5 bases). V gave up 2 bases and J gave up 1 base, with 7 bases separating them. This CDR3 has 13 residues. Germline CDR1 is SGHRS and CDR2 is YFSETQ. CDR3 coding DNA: TGCGCCAGCAGCTTTACAGGATCCTACGAGCAGTACTTC. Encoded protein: CASSFTGSYEQYF.

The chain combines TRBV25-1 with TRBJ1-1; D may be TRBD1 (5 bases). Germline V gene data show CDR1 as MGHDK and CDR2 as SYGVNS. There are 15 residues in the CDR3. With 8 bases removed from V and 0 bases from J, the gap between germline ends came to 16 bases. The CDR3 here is CASSPWGTLNTEAFF. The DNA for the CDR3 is TGTGCCAGCTCCCCGTGGGGGACTCTGAACACTGAAGCTTTCTTT. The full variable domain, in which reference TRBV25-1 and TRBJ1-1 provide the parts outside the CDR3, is EADIYQTPRYLVIGTGKKITLECSQTMGHDKMYWYQQDPGMELHLIHYSYGVNSTEKGDLSSESTVSRIRTEHFPLTLESARPSHTSQYLCASSPWGTLNTEAFFGQGTRLTVV.

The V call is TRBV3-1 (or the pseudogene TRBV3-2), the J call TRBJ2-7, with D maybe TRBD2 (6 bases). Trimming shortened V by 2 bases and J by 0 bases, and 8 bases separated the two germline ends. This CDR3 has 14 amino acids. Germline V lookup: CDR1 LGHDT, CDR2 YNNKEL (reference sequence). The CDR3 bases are TGTGCCAGCAGCCAAATGACTAGCTCCTACGAGCAGTACTTC. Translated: CASSQMTSSYEQYF.

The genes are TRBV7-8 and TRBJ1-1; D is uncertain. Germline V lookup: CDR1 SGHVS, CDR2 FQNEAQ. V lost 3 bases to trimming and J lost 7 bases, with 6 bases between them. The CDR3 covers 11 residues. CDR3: CASSFSGEAFF. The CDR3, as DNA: TGTGCCAGCAGCTTCTCCGGTGAAGCTTTCTTT.

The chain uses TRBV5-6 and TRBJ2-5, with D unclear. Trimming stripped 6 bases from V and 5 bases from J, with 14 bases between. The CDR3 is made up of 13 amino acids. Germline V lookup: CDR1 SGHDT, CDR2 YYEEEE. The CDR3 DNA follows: TGTGCCAGCACTCCCGCCATCGGGGAGACCCAGTACTTC. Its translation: CASTPAIGETQYF.

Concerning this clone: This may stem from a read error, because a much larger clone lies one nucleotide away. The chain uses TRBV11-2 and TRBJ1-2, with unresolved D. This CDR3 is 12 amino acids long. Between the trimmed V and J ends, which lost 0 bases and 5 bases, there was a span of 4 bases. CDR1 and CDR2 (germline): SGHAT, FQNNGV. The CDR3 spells CASSLDRYGYTF. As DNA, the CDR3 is TGTGCCAGCAGCTTAGATCGGTATGGCTACACCTTC.

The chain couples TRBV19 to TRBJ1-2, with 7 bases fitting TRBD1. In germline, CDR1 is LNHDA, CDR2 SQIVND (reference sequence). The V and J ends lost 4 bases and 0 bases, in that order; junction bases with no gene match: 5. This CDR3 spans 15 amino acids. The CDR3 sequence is CASSTRDRPNYGYTF. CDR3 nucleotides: TGTGCCAGTAGTACTCGGGACAGACCTAACTATGGCTACACCTTC.

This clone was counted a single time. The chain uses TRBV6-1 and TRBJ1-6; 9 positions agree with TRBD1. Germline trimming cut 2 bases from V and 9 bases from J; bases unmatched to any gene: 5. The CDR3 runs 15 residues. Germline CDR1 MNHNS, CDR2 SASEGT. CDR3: CASSEMGQGGSPLHF. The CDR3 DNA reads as TGTGCCAGCAGTGAAATGGGACAGGGAGGTTCACCCCTCCACTTT.

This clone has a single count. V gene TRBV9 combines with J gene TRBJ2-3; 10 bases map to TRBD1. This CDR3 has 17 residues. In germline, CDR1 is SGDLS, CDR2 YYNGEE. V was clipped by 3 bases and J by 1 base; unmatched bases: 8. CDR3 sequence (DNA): TGTGCCAGCAGCGGCCTAGACAGGGGGCGCGGCACAGATACGCAGTATTTT. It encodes CASSGLDRGRGTDTQYF. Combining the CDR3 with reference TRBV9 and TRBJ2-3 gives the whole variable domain DSGVTQTPKHLITATGQRVTLRCSPRSGDLSVYWYQQSLDQGLQFLIQYYNGEERAKGNILERFSAQQFPDLHSELNLSSLELGDSALYFCASSGLDRGRGTDTQYFGPGTRLTVL.